This T cell receptor (beta chain) emerged from a study of T cell responses to AZD1222 COVID-19 vaccine. General study points: Close to half of spike-specific TCRs reportedly recognize unmutated variant regions. White British people made up most donors, females outnumbered males, and clonal diversity was possibly underestimated. Sampled repertoires all dated from after the peak T cell response.

Method: immunoSEQ multiplex PCR; TCRdb's copy keeps in-frame clones and lacks some. The table includes some 160,000 clones, around 92% detected once. To note about this clone: Its specificity is not known.

V gave up 7 bases and J gave up 2 bases, with 14 bases separating them. Germline CDR1 and CDR2: SEHNR and FQNEAQ (reference sequence). CDR3 size: 15 residues. The sequence derives from an adult in good health. The chain uses TRBV7-9 and TRBJ1-4, with D unclear. Sequenced here: peripheral blood, sampled on day 0 of AZD1222 vaccination. Written as DNA, the CDR3 is TGTGCCAGCACCCCCTGGAGAGGCACTAATGAAAAACTGTTTTTT. Protein sequence: CASTPWRGTNEKLFF. Based on the CDR3 plus reference TRBV7-9 and TRBJ1-4, the full variable domain is DTGVSQNPRHKITKRGQNVTFRCDPISEHNRLYWYRQTLGQGPEFLTYFQNEAQLEKSRLLSDRFSAERPKGSFSTLEIQRTEQGDSAMYLCASTPWRGTNEKLFFGSGTQLSVL.